The source of this T cell receptor (beta chain) is a study of cytomegalovirus exposure and HLA in healthy donors. Study-wide background: The roughly 120 validation repertoires were reported in a later analysis to have been generated on the same platform as the roughly 670 first-cohort repertoires. Study-wide results and limits: In vitro testing confirmed a few CMV-associated chains as specific for CMV antigens. According to the study, 180 or so TCR beta chains were cytomegalovirus-associated. The majority of TCR sequences were rare, yet some public TCRs appeared in many donors.

Deletions cut 6 bases from V and 5 bases from J, with 17 bases between. The CDR3 covers 14 residues. In germline, CDR1 is MNHEY, CDR2 SMNVEV (reference sequence). As to this clone: Its antigen is not known.

TCRdb's table, derived via immunoSEQ multiplex PCR, lists solely in-frame clones and lacks some. The sample consists of around 400,000 clones, roughly 85% of them appearing once. The source material was PBMCs. The clonotype comes from a young woman in good health and CMV-seronegative. This chain connects TRBV27 to TRBJ2-7; D perhaps matches TRBD1 (5 bases). CDR3 in amino acids: CASSSRVRPDEQYF. The CDR3 region has the DNA TGTGCCAGCAGCTCCAGGGTAAGACCTGACGAGCAGTACTTC.